The next 8 T cell receptor beta chains were all read from a single sample in a study of shared clonotypes between healthy human individuals. Using immunoSEQ multiplex PCR, the repertoire was profiled, and TCRdb retains in-frame clones only, with some absent. This table has 2 million to 2.5 million clones, approximately 90% appearing once. Material for sequencing was naive CD4+ T cells from PBMCs. The subset here: CD45RA+ positively selected. These TCRs come from a man between 18 and 29 years old in good health. Some clones in this sample may be carry-over from other donors' samples.

V usage is TRBV10-1 and J usage is TRBJ2-5; D remains ambiguous. Germline lookup yields CDR1 WNHNN and CDR2 SYGVQD (reference sequence). The CDR3 loop spans 14 amino acids. Trimming removed 6 bases at V and 6 bases at J, with 17 bases between. CDR3 DNA: TGCGCCAGCAGCCTAACCCTCCAGGTCCAGACCCAGTACTTC. This sequence encodes CASSLTLQVQTQYF.

This chain joins TRBV28 and TRBJ1-2, with 9 bases that match TRBD1. Trimming at V came to 0 bases and at J to 4 bases, leaving 3 bases not matched to a gene. Germline V gene sequence: CDR1 MDHEN, CDR2 SYDVKM. CDR3 size: 15 residues. The chain's CDR3 is CASSLWEGQGYGYTF. Here the CDR3 DNA reads TGTGCCAGCAGTTTATGGGAGGGACAGGGCTATGGCTACACCTTC.

The chain carries TRBV5-1 and TRBJ1-3; tentatively, D is TRBD1 (5 bases). The germline V gene has CDR1 SGHRS and CDR2 YFSETQ. V was pared by 0 bases and J by 1 base, with 14 bases between. CDR3 length: 17 residues. The CDR3 region has the DNA TGCGCCAGCAGCTTGGCCGGGACCAGGGCATCTGGAAACACCATATATTTT. Protein sequence: CASSLAGTRASGNTIYF.

V is TRBV28 and J is TRBJ2-5, with D unresolved. The V end lost 5 bases, the J end lost 9 bases, and 13 bases lay between the germline ends. Germline V gene sequence: CDR1 MDHEN, CDR2 SYDVKM. The CDR3 has 12 amino acids. As DNA, the CDR3 is TGTGCCAGCAGTACGCTGCCCCTCCCCCAGTACTTC. It yields the protein CASSTLPLPQYF.

V usage is TRBV5-1 and J usage is TRBJ2-7; 14 bases are a match to TRBD2. This CDR3 is built from 16 residues. Germline values: CDR1 SGHRS, CDR2 YFSETQ. The junction had 6 bases not matched to a gene; V was cut back by 4 bases and J by 3 bases. The CDR3 protein is CASSPIGTSGSYEQYF. CDR3 sequence (DNA): TGCGCCAGCAGCCCCATAGGGACTAGCGGGAGCTACGAGCAGTACTTC.

This sequence joins TRBV5-1 and TRBJ2-5; D is possibly TRBD2 (6 bases). V was clipped by 0 bases and J by 4 bases, with 19 bases between them. In germline, CDR1 is SGHRS, CDR2 YFSETQ. The CDR3 runs 17 residues. DNA of the CDR3: TGCGCCAGCAGCTTGGGTATCGCTGAGAGGGGAGGAGAGACCCAGTACTTC. Its translation is CASSLGIAERGGETQYF.

The table lists this clone with a count of one. The chain is built from TRBV4-1 and TRBJ1-3; D might be TRBD1 (5 bases). From germline, CDR1 is MGHRA and CDR2 YSYEKL. V lost 1 base, J lost 4 bases, and 11 bases lay in between. This CDR3 contains 15 residues. The CDR3: CASSQAGNYGNTIYF. The CDR3 DNA is TGCGCCAGCAGCCAAGCAGGGAACTACGGAAACACCATATATTTT.

This rearrangement joins TRBV5-4 to TRBJ1-1, with D uncertain. Germline CDR1 is SGHNT and CDR2 is YYREEE (reference sequence). This CDR3 is 13 amino acids long. V was pared by 4 bases and J by 7 bases, with 14 bases between. DNA of the CDR3: TGTGCCAGCAGCACCGGACCCTTACTTGAAGCTTTCTTT. It translates to CASSTGPLLEAFF.